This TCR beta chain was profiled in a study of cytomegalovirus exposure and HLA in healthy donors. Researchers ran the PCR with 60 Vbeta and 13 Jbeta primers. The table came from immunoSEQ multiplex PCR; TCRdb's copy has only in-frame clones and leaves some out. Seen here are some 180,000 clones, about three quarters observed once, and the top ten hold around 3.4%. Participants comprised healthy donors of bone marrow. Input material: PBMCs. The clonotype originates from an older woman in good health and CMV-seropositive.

In DNA form, the CDR3 reads TGCGCCAGCAGCCAATTAGGAGGAACTAATGAAAAACTGTTTTTT. Residues: CASSQLGGTNEKLFF. This rearrangement joins TRBV4-1 to TRBJ1-4; D is undetermined. The CDR3 is made up of 15 amino acids. Between the trimmed V and J ends, which lost 2 bases and 1 base, there was a span of 8 bases. Germline V gene data show CDR1 as MGHRA and CDR2 as YSYEKL.